A selection of T cell receptor beta chains follows, all from one sample in a study of CD8 T cells in ankylosing spondylitis. Via MiXCR, TCRdb re-called the 5' RACE reads, giving one row per CDR3 protein. The profile shows approximately 520,000 distinct CDR3 sequences, roughly 5.2% of them singletons. The sample was blood, either unsorted or a sorted T cell fraction (not recorded which). The receptors here all came from a male donor with ankylosing spondylitis. Both conserved end residues are part of each CDR3. D genes are given only for firm matches. Not all rows give a size; the values are once, few, many and, for expanded clones, a class.

J gene | D gene | clone size | V gene | CDR3 DNA | CDR3 protein
TRBJ2-1 | . | . | TRBV27 | TGTGCCAGCAGGATTCAGCCAGGGGCTTCCTACAATGAGCAGTTCTTC | CASRIQPGASYNEQFF
TRBJ2-1 | . | many | TRBV7-2 | TGTGCCAGCAGCGGCGGGGCTGGTCCCTACAATGAGCAGTTCTTC | CASSGGAGPYNEQFF
TRBJ2-7 | . | many | TRBV6-1 | TGTGCCAGCACTAGAACCCTCCAGGCCATAACCTACGAGCAGTACTTC | CASTRTLQAITYEQYF
TRBJ2-1 | TRBD2 | many | TRBV10-3 | TGTGCCATCAGGGGGTCGAAGCGGGATTGGGAGTTCTTC | CAIRGSKRDWEFF
TRBJ2-1 | . | . | TRBV29-1 | TGCAGCGTTGAACGAGGGATCCCCTACAATGAGCAGTTCTTC | CSVERGIPYNEQFF
TRBJ1-5 | . | many | TRBV4-1 | TGCGCCAGCAGCCTGACGTGGAATAGCAATCAGCCCCAGCATTTT | CASSLTWNSNQPQHF
TRBJ2-1 | . | many | TRBV29-1 | TGCAGCGTTGAAGCGCCTAAAGGTCCCCCCTACAATGAGCAGTTCTTC | CSVEAPKGPPYNEQFF
TRBJ1-3 | . | many | TRBV29-1 | TGCAGCGTTGAGGGGGTGACTGGTGGAAACACCATATATTTT | CSVEGVTGGNTIYF
TRBJ2-7 | . | many | TRBV4-3 | TGCGCCAGCAGCCTCAAAGTAAAGAGCTACGAGCAGTACTTC | CASSLKVKSYEQYF
TRBJ2-7 | . | many | TRBV20-1 | TGCAGTGTCGCAGAGGACAACTCCTACGAGCAGTACTTC | CSVAEDNSYEQYF
TRBJ2-1 | TRBD1 | many | TRBV14 | TGTGCCAGCAGCCACAAACAGGGGTACAATGAGCAGTTCTTC | CASSHKQGYNEQFF
TRBJ2-5 | . | many | TRBV5-1 | TGCGCCAGCAGCTTGGCAGGGACCTCTGGAGAGACCCAGTACTTC | CASSLAGTSGETQYF
TRBJ1-3 | . | many | TRBV7-2 | TGTGCCAGCAGCAGAAGCCTAGCCTCTGGAAACACCATATATTTT | CASSRSLASGNTIYF
TRBJ2-1 | . | many | TRBV24-1 | TGTGCCACCAGTGACCCGGGACTTACTTACAATGAGCAGTTCTTC | CATSDPGLTYNEQFF
TRBJ2-7 | . | many | TRBV7-2 | TGTGCCAGCAGCTTTCGGTTAGGAAACTACGGGCAGTACTTC | CASSFRLGNYGQYF
TRBJ1-1 | TRBD1 | many | TRBV6-2/TRBV6-3 | TGTGCCAGCAGAAGGGGGCCCACTGAAGCTTTCTTT | CASRRGPTEAFF
TRBJ2-1 | TRBD2 | many | TRBV24-1 | TGTGCCACCAGTGATCGACTAGCGGGCCTCAATGAGCAGTTCTTC | CATSDRLAGLNEQFF
TRBJ1-1 | TRBD1 | many | TRBV11-2 | TGTGCCAGCAGCACACCCAGGGGGATGAACACTGAAGCTTTCTTT | CASSTPRGMNTEAFF
TRBJ2-1 | . | many | TRBV7-2 | TGTGCCAGCAGCTTAGTCCGCCGCAGCTCCTACAATGAGCAGTTCTTC | CASSLVRRSSYNEQFF
TRBJ1-1 | . | many | TRBV19 | TGTGCCAGTAGTAACTACATGGAAGCTTTCTTT | CASSNYMEAFF
TRBJ2-2 | TRBD1 | . | TRBV5-1 | TGCGCCAGCAGCCCCGGGACAGTCGCGAACACCGGGGAGCTGTTTTTT | CASSPGTVANTGELFF
TRBJ2-1 | . | few | TRBV6-2/TRBV6-3 | TGTGCCAGCAGACGCGGGGACTGGCGGGTCCGCCGGGAGTTCTTC | CASRRGDWRVRREFF
TRBJ2-7 | . | . | TRBV7-9 | TGTGCCAGCAGCCAGTCCCGAAACTCCTACGAGCAGTACTTC | CASSQSRNSYEQYF
TRBJ2-7 | . | many | TRBV6-2/TRBV6-3 | TGTGCCAGCAGTTACGATCTTGGGGCTCGGCAGTACTTC | CASSYDLGARQYF
TRBJ1-1 | . | many | TRBV27 | TGTGCCAGCAGGAGGGGTTGGATCGCTTCCACTGAAGCTTTCTTT | CASRRGWIASTEAFF
TRBJ1-1 | . | . | TRBV6-5 | TGTGCCAGCAGTTACGGGCTAGGGTCCGGGGACACTGAAGCTTTCTTT | CASSYGLGSGDTEAFF
TRBJ2-5 | . | many | TRBV5-1 | TGCGCCAGCAGCTTGGTTCCCGGGGTGGAGACCCAGTACTTC | CASSLVPGVETQYF
TRBJ2-7 | . | many | TRBV27 | TGTGCCAGCAGTGCACCGGGACGGGGACCCTACGAGCAGTACTTC | CASSAPGRGPYEQYF
TRBJ2-1 | TRBD2 | many | TRBV24-1 | TGTGCCACCAGCAGACCCTCCGGGACTAGCGGGGGATACGCGCAGTTCTTC | CATSRPSGTSGGYAQFF
TRBJ2-1 | . | many | TRBV20-1 | TGCAGTGCTAGAGCTGGGCGGCTCGGGGACAATGAGCAGTTCTTC | CSARAGRLGDNEQFF
TRBJ1-2 | . | few | TRBV12-3/TRBV12-4 | TGTGCCAGCAGTTTAGCGACAGAATCCGGCTACACCTTC | CASSLATESGYTF
TRBJ2-5 | . | few | TRBV5-1 | TGCGCCAGCAGCCCGGGCATACAATTAGAAGAGACCCAGTACTTC | CASSPGIQLEETQYF
TRBJ1-2 | . | many | TRBV29-1 | TGCAGCGTACTCACCCCAGGGACCGCTAGAACCTTC | CSVLTPGTARTF
TRBJ2-5 | . | many | TRBV20-1 | TGCAGTGCTAGGTGGTCCAGTCGTGAGACCCAGTACTTC | CSARWSSRETQYF
TRBJ1-2 | . | . | TRBV19 | TGTGCCAGTAGTACGGCGGCAGGACTCTATGGCTACACCTTC | CASSTAAGLYGYTF
TRBJ2-1 | TRBD2 | many | TRBV20-1 | TGCAGTGCTAGAGTGGAGCGGGGCCCATCCTACAATGAGCAGTTCTTC | CSARVERGPSYNEQFF
TRBJ1-6 | TRBD1 | many | TRBV5-1 | TGCGCCAGCAGTCAACAGGGGGAAAATTCACCCCTCCACTTT | CASSQQGENSPLHF
TRBJ2-7 | TRBD1 | many | TRBV20-1 | TGCAGTGCTAGCCGTACAGGGGGCTTCTACGAGCAGTACTTC | CSASRTGGFYEQYF
TRBJ2-1 | TRBD2 | . | TRBV9 | TGTGCCAGCAGCTTCGGACTAGCGGGGGTGAACCCGATCTACAATGAGCAGTTCTTC | CASSFGLAGVNPIYNEQFF
TRBJ2-2 | . | few | TRBV11-3 | TGTGCCAGCAGCTCCACCTTCACCGGGGAGCTGTTTTTT | CASSSTFTGELFF
TRBJ2-2 | . | few | TRBV20-1 | TGCAGTGCACAACGGTACCTGAACACCGGGGAGCTGTTTTTT | CSAQRYLNTGELFF
TRBJ1-6 | . | many | TRBV5-1 | TGCGCCACCAGGGTAGGGGCAGAGAATTCACCCCTCCACTTT | CATRVGAENSPLHF
TRBJ2-7 | TRBD2 | many | TRBV5-1 | TGCGCCAGCAGCTTGGCAGCGGGAGTGGTCGACGAGCAGTACTTC | CASSLAAGVVDEQYF
TRBJ1-6 | TRBD1 | . | TRBV2 | TGTGCCAGCAGTGTCGGACAGGGAGCTCCGTATTCACCCCTCCACTTT | CASSVGQGAPYSPLHF
TRBJ2-3 | TRBD1 | many | TRBV4-2 | TGTGCCAGCAGCCAAAACATTGGACAGGGAACAGATACGCAGTATTTT | CASSQNIGQGTDTQYF
TRBJ2-3 | TRBD2 | . | TRBV20-1 | TGCAGTGCGGGACTAGCGGGAGCAGATACGCAGTATTTT | CSAGLAGADTQYF
TRBJ1-1 | . | . | TRBV7-9 | TGTGCCAGCAGGTCAACCGGGACAAGAGGTTTTGACACTGAAGCTTTCTTT | CASRSTGTRGFDTEAFF
TRBJ2-2 | . | many | TRBV6-6 | TGTGCCAGCAGTTACTTCGGGACCGGGGAGCTGTTTTTT | CASSYFGTGELFF
TRBJ2-7 | . | few | TRBV27 | TGTGCCAGCAGTTCGGCCCGGGCGTACGAGCAGTACTTC | CASSSARAYEQYF
TRBJ1-2 | . | many | TRBV7-9 | TGTGCCAGCAGCTTATACGGGGTCAGAGATTGGTATGGCTACACCTTC | CASSLYGVRDWYGYTF
TRBJ2-3 | . | many | TRBV5-1 | TGCGCCAGCAGCCGGACTGCCCCGAACACAGATACGCAGTATTTT | CASSRTAPNTDTQYF
TRBJ2-1 | . | many | TRBV12-3/TRBV12-4 | TGTGCCAGCACCCCCCACTCGGTGTGGATAGCGGAGAGCTCCTACAATGAGCAGTTCTTC | CASTPHSVWIAESSYNEQFF
TRBJ2-7 | TRBD2 | few | TRBV11-1 | TGTGCCAGCAGCCCGGGAAGCGGGGGGGCCTTTTACGAGCAGTACTTC | CASSPGSGGAFYEQYF
TRBJ1-6 | TRBD1 | many | TRBV6-1 | TGTGCCGGCCGACAGGGGTTGACTTCACCCCTCCACTTT | CAGRQGLTSPLHF
TRBJ2-1 | TRBD2 | many | TRBV29-1 | TGCAGCGTTGCTAGCGGGAGGAGGACTTACAATGAGCAGTTCTTC | CSVASGRRTYNEQFF
TRBJ2-2 | TRBD1 | many | TRBV29-1 | TGCAGCGTTGAAGACCGGGACAGGAACACCGGGGAGCTGTTTTTT | CSVEDRDRNTGELFF
TRBJ1-1 | . | many | TRBV7-9 | TGTGCCAGCAGCTTAGAGGGGGGCAGTGAAGCTTTCTTT | CASSLEGGSEAFF
TRBJ2-2 | . | many | TRBV6-5 | TGTGCCAGCAGTTATGGACCCACCGGGGAGCTGTTTTTT | CASSYGPTGELFF
TRBJ2-7 | . | many | TRBV29-1 | TGCAGCGTTGAGTCGGGACGGTACGAGCAGTACTTC | CSVESGRYEQYF